What follows describes a single TCR beta chain. What it binds is not known. This sample is drawn from a study of T cell responses to AZD1222 COVID-19 vaccine. Study-wide results and limits: Dominant CD4 TCR responses targeted spike regions 160-218 and 743-854.

Germline CDR1 is SEHNR and CDR2 is FQNEAQ (reference sequence). J was trimmed by 8 bases and V by 1 base; bases with no gene match: 6. This CDR3 contains 14 residues. Method: immunoSEQ multiplex PCR; TCRdb's copy keeps in-frame clones and lacks some. The table lists 85,000 to 130,000 clones, around nine tenths of them singletons. This TCR was recovered from an adult in good health. This material consisted of peripheral blood, taken on day 0 of AZD1222 vaccination. This rearrangement joins TRBV7-9 to TRBJ1-2, with 8 bases identical to TRBD1. CDR3 loop: CASSLVGTGYGYTF. The CDR3 DNA reads as TGTGCCAGCAGCTTAGTGGGGACAGGATACGGCTACACCTTC.